Given below is one TCR beta chain in context. Sequencing used immunoSEQ multiplex PCR; TCRdb keeps in-frame clones, though not all of them. The data contain roughly 220,000 clones, about 86% of them singletons. This CDR3 is built from 21 residues. The junction had 15 bases not matched to a gene; V was cut back by 0 bases and J by 2 bases. Germline V gene data show CDR1 as MNHEY and CDR2 as SVGEGT. The entry originates in a study of blood T cell repertoires in COVID-19. Study background: Sources were T cells, B-cell-depleted T cells, or PBMCs; the material itself was cDNA or gDNA.

The sequenced material came from PBMCs or T cells enriched from blood (not recorded which). This sequence was found in a woman in her forties or fifties with acute COVID-19. The V gene is TRBV6-2 or TRBV6-3, the J gene TRBJ2-3, with TRBD2 identical over 12 bases. This chain's CDR3 is CASSYSPGLAGGIRITDTQYF. CDR3 DNA sequence: TGTGCCAGCAGTTACTCCCCTGGGCTAGCGGGAGGGATCCGGATCACAGATACGCAGTATTTT.